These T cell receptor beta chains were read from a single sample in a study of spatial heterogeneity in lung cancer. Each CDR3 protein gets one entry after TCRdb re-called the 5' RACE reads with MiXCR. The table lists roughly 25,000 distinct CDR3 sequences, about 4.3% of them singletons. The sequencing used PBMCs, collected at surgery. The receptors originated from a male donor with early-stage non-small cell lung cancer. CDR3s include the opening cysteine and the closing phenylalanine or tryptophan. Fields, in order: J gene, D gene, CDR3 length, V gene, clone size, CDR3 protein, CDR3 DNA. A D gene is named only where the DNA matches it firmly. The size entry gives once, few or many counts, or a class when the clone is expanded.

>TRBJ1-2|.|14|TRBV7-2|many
CASSPRTAPYGYTF
TGTGCCAGCAGCCCCCGGACAGCCCCATATGGCTACACCTTC
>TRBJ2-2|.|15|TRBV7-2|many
CASSLARTATGELFF
TGTGCCAGCAGCTTAGCTCGGACTGCCACCGGGGAGCTGTTTTTT
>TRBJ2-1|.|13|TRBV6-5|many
CASSLGLGNEQFF
TGTGCCAGCAGTTTGGGGTTAGGGAATGAGCAGTTCTTC
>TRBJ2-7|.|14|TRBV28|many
CASSLTGLSYEQYF
TGTGCCAGCAGTTTAACGGGACTTAGCTACGAGCAGTACTTC
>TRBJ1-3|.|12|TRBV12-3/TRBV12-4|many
CASGQIGNTIYF
TGTGCCAGTGGACAGATCGGAAACACCATATATTTT
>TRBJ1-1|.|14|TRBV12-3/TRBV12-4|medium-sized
CASSLGRKNTEAFF
TGTGCCAGCAGTTTAGGCAGAAAGAACACTGAAGCTTTCTTT
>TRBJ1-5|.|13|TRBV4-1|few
CASSQTGNQPQHF
TGCGCCAGCAGCCAGACAGGCAATCAGCCCCAGCATTTT
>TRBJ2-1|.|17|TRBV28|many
CASSLPLKLSGHNEQFF
TGTGCCAGCAGTTTACCCTTGAAACTGTCCGGACACAATGAGCAGTTCTTC
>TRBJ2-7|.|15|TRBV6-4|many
CASSDPRWGPYEQYF
TGTGCCAGCAGTGATCCCCGGTGGGGTCCCTACGAGCAGTACTTC
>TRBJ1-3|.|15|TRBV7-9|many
CASSSDGASGNTIYF
TGTGCCAGCAGTAGTGACGGGGCCTCTGGAAACACCATATATTTT
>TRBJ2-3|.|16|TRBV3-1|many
CASSQAYGRGADTQYF
TGTGCCAGCAGCCAAGCTTACGGGAGAGGCGCAGATACGCAGTATTTT
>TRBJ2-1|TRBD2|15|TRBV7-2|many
CASTWSLTSGKEQFF
TGTGCCAGCACCTGGTCCCTGACTAGCGGGAAGGAGCAGTTCTTC
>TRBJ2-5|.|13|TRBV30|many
CAWSSDTQETQYF
TGTGCCTGGAGTTCGGACACACAAGAGACCCAGTACTTC
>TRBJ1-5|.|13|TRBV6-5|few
CASRGTGYQPQHF
TGTGCCAGCAGGGGGACCGGTTATCAGCCCCAGCATTTT
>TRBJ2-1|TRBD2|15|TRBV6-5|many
CASSQSGRGDTGQFF
TGTGCCAGCAGCCAAAGCGGGAGGGGGGACACCGGACAGTTCTTC